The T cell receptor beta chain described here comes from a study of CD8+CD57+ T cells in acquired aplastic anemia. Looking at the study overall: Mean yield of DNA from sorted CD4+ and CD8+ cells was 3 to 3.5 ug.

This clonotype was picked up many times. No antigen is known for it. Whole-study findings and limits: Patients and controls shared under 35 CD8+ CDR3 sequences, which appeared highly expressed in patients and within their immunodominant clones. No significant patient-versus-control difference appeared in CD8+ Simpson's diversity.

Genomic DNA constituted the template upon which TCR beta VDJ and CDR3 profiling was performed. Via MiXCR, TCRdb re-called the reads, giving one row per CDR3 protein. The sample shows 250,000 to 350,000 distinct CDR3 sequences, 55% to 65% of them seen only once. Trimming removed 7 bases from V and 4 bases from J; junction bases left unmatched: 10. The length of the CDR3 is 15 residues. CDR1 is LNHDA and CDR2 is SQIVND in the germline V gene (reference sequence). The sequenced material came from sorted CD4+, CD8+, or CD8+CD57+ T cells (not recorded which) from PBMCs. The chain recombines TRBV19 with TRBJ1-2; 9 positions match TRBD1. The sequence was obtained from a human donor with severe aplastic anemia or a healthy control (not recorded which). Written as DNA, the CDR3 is TGTGCCAGTACCTTGACAGGGGGACCAGGCTATGGCTACACCTTC. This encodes CASTLTGGPGYGYTF.